The entry that follows covers one T cell receptor (beta chain) sequence. Antigen unknown. The ends were cut back, 4 bases at V and 7 bases at J, with 13 bases in the middle. CDR1 SGHTA and CDR2 FQGNSA come from the germline V gene. This CDR3 has 13 residues. The sample is drawn from a study of cytomegalovirus exposure and HLA in healthy donors. Study information: Membership in the Caucasian-associated ancestry cluster was found for 65% to 85% of a few hundred genotyped donors.

Broader study findings: Clonal expansion, a later analysis showed, was greater in HLA-associated TCR beta chains than in equally common others.

PCR was performed using 60 Vbeta and 13 Jbeta primers. Sequenced by immunoSEQ multiplex PCR; TCRdb stores in-frame clones only, minus some. The data contain about 140,000 clones, approximately 80% of them singletons. The sequenced material came from PBMCs. V gene TRBV7-2 combines with J gene TRBJ2-5; D is unresolved. The origin of this receptor is a man between 35 and 55 years old in good health and CMV-seropositive. For the CDR3, the DNA is TGTGCCAGCAGCTCCTTGCAGGAAGGGACCCAGTACTTC. Translation: CASSSLQEGTQYF.